Included here is one T cell receptor beta chain sequence, with context. Sequenced by immunoSEQ multiplex PCR; TCRdb stores in-frame clones only, minus some. The table includes about 40,000 clones, 65% to 80% detected once. This sample is drawn from a study of blood T cell repertoires in COVID-19. The CDR3 consists of 14 residues. Trimming removed 5 bases from V and 5 bases from J; junction bases left unmatched: 7. Germline V CDR1 and CDR2: MNHEY, SMNVEV (reference sequence). The chain joins TRBV27 to TRBJ1-2, with 8 nucleotides matching TRBD1. The origin of this receptor is a man older than 75 with acute or convalescent COVID-19. Material: peripheral blood. For the CDR3, the DNA is TGTGCCAGCAGTACAGGGGGGTTGCCATATGGCTACACCTTC. It codes for CASSTGGLPYGYTF.